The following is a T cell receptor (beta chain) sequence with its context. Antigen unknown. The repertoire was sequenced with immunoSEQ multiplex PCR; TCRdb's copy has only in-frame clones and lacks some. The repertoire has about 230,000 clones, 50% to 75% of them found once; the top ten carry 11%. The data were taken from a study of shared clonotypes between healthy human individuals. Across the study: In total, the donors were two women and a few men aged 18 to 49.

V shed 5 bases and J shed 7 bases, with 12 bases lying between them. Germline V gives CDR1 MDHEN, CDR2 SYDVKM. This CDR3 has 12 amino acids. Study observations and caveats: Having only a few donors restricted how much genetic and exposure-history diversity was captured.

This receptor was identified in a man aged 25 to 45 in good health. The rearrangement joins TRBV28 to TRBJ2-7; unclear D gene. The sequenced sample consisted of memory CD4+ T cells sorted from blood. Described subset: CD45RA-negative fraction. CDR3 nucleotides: TGTGCCAGCAGTCAAACAACACGAGAGCAGTACTTC. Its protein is CASSQTTREQYF. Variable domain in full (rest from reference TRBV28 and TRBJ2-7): DVKVTQSSRYLVKRTGEKVFLECVQDMDHENMFWYRQDPGLGLRLIYFSYDVKMKEKGDIPEGYSVSREKKERFSLILESASTNQTSMYLCASSQTTREQYFGPGTRLTVT.